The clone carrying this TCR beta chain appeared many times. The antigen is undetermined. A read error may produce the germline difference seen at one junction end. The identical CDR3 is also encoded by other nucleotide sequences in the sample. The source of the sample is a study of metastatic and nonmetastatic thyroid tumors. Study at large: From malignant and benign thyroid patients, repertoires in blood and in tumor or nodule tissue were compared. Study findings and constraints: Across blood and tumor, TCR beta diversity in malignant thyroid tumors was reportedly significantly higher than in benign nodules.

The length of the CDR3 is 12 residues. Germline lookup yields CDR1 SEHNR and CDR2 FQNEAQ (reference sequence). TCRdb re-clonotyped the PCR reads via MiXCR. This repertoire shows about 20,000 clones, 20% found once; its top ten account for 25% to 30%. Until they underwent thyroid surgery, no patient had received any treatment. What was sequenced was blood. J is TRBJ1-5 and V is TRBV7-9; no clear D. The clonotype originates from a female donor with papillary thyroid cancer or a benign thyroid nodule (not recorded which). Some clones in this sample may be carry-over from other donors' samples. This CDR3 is CASSFDNQPQHF. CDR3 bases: TGTGCCAGTAGCTTCGACAATCAGCCCCAGCATTTT.